This T cell receptor beta chain was sequenced during a study of blood T cells in healthy people across ages. Germline lookup yields CDR1 DFQATT and CDR2 SNEGSKA (reference sequence). CDR3 length: 14 amino acids. The donors, aged about 6 to 95, were healthy Caucasians from Russia. It was with a sample-barcoded 5' primer and a J-beta primer mix that a second PCR of roughly 6 to 12 cycles was run. TCRdb re-called the 5' RACE reads through MiXCR, storing one row per CDR3 protein. Of roughly 680,000 distinct CDR3 sequences listed, over 45% are singletons. The TCR sequence derives from a woman aged 60 to 75 in good health. The chain combines TRBV20-1 with TRBJ2-1; 8 bases are a match to TRBD2. The sample was blood. This CDR3 is CRRGGAGVESEQFF. The CDR3, as DNA: TGCAGAAGGGGTGGAGCGGGAGTCGAGAGTGAGCAGTTCTTC.